This passage covers 9 T cell receptor beta chains from one sample sequenced in a study of T-cell memory formation after mild COVID-19. TCRdb called the 5' RACE reads again in MiXCR, with one record for every CDR3 protein. The repertoire consists of fewer than 15,000 distinct CDR3 sequences, with about 22% occurring once and the leading ten covering 50% to 65%. What was sequenced was PBMCs or a T cell subset sorted from them (not recorded which). The source of these receptors is a man aged 18 to 29 who had mild COVID-19 (a few samples of this study predate the infection). Cell type and time point are not known.

This chain connects TRBV5-4 to TRBJ2-7, with TRBD2 matching 11 bases. CDR1 is SGHNT, CDR2 YYREEE, per germline (reference sequence). The junction had 7 bases not matched to a gene; V was cut back by 5 bases and J by 6 bases. This CDR3 region has 14 residues. CDR3 coding DNA: TGTGCCAGCAGTTCCGGGACTAGCGGTCCCGAGCAGTACTTC. Translation gives CASSSGTSGPEQYF.

This clonotype has at least ten counts. The rearrangement links TRBV5-6 to TRBJ2-7, with a weak D call TRBD2 (6 bases). Germline V CDR1 and CDR2: SGHDT, YYEEEE. The CDR3 runs to 13 residues. V shed 3 bases and J shed 2 bases, with 9 bases lying between them. CDR3 nucleotide sequence: TGTGCCAGCAGCTGGCGGGGCCCCTACGAGCAGTACGTC. Encoded protein: CASSWRGPYEQYV.

This clonotype has a count of ten or more. J is TRBJ2-7 and V is TRBV20-1; no firm D call. Germline V CDR1 and CDR2: DFQATT, SNEGSKA (reference sequence). There are 11 residues in the CDR3. V lost 2 bases, J lost 4 bases, and 6 bases lay in between. The CDR3, as DNA: TGCAGTGCTAGACAGGTTTACGAGCAGTACTTC. As protein: CSARQVYEQYF.

In this sample, this clonotype turned up a few times. The chain employs TRBV19 and TRBJ2-1; TRBD2 aligns across 14 bases. The CDR3 totals 20 residues. V was pared by 5 bases and J by 0 bases, with 12 bases of the junction left unmatched. CDR1 is LNHDA and CDR2 is SQIVND in the germline V gene (reference sequence). CDR3 region: CASSDGAGTSGGRSYNEQFF. The CDR3 nucleotides read TGTGCCAGTAGTGACGGAGCCGGGACTAGCGGGGGCCGCTCCTACAATGAGCAGTTCTTC.

This clonotype occurred many times. This chain connects TRBV2 to TRBJ2-7, with a possible D match to TRBD1 (6 bases). V lost 6 bases and J 4 bases, leaving 16 bases between the germline ends. The CDR3 sequence is 14 residues long. Per the germline V gene, CDR1 is SNHLY and CDR2 is FYNNEI. The CDR3: CASSAWTVRYEQYV. In DNA, the CDR3 is TGTGCCAGCAGCGCCTGGACAGTCCGTTACGAGCAGTACGTC.

This clonotype has only one observation. V and J are TRBV12-3 or TRBV12-4 and TRBJ1-4; no firm D call. The V end lost 2 bases, the J end lost 2 bases, and 0 bases lay between the germline ends. The CDR3 runs to 12 residues. As DNA, the CDR3 is TGTGCCAGCAGTTTAACTAATGAAAAACTGTTTTTT. Amino acid sequence: CASSLTNEKLFF.

This sequence joins TRBV7-3 and TRBJ2-1; maybe TRBD2 (5 bases). This CDR3 has 12 residues. The V end was cut by 5 bases, the J end by 10 bases, with 12 bases between. Germline V gives CDR1 SGHTA, CDR2 FQGTGA. Here the CDR3 DNA reads TGTGCCAGCAGCCCAGATAGGAGGGAGCAGTTCTTC. Its protein product is CASSPDRREQFF.

This clonotype was seen repeatedly, ten times or more. The chain's CDR3 is CASSSPTRGLDTQYF. The CDR3, as DNA: TGTGCCAGCAGCTCCCCGACTAGAGGTCTGGATACGCAGTATTTT. The rearrangement links TRBV9 to TRBJ2-3; perhaps TRBD2 as D (6 bases). This CDR3 is built from 15 residues. Germline CDR1 SGDLS, CDR2 YYNGEE. Trimming shortened V by 4 bases and J by 6 bases, and 18 bases separated the two germline ends.

This clonotype was observed a few times. V is TRBV20-1 and J is TRBJ1-3, with D uncertain. Between the trimmed V and J ends, which lost 0 bases and 1 base, there was a span of 10 bases. Germline lookup yields CDR1 DFQATT and CDR2 SNEGSKA (reference sequence). This CDR3 region has 15 residues. The CDR3 nucleotides read TGCAGTGCTAGAGATCAAGTGAGATCTGGAAACACCATATATTTT. Encoded protein: CSARDQVRSGNTIYF.